This T cell receptor beta chain appears in the sequencing data of a study of cytomegalovirus exposure and HLA in healthy donors. Points from the study as a whole: It is likely that the observed cluster of highly shared sequence variants was a sequencing artifact. When analyzed later, a missense DCLRE1C variant was found to be linked to TCR beta V- and J-gene trimming.

V lost 4 bases and J lost 7; bases outside the gene matches: 5. This CDR3 is built from 13 residues. Germline CDR1 SEHNR, CDR2 FQNEAQ (reference sequence). Everyone who donated was a healthy bone marrow donor. Nominally healthy donors were sampled, though unrecorded immune exposures were likely. The PCR contained 60 Vbeta and 13 Jbeta primers. Sequenced by immunoSEQ multiplex PCR; TCRdb stores in-frame clones only, minus some. Its clone listing holds about 160,000 clones. Comments on this clone: Its specificity is unknown.

The chain is built from TRBV7-9 and TRBJ2-7, with 9 bases matching TRBD2. This TCR came from a woman aged 55-75 years in good health and CMV-seronegative. The specimen was PBMCs. The CDR3 loop is CASSSRGGFEQYF. DNA of the CDR3: TGTGCCAGCAGCTCGCGGGGGGGCTTTGAGCAGTACTTC.